One sample yielded the 29 T cell receptor beta chains listed below, sequenced in a study of blood T cell repertoires in COVID-19. Sequencing used immunoSEQ multiplex PCR; TCRdb keeps in-frame clones, though not all of them. The table lists 150,000 to 200,000 clones, approximately 87% of them singletons. The sample consisted of peripheral blood. The receptors originated from a man aged 18-30 years with active or convalescent COVID-19.

The rearrangement joins TRBV29-1 to TRBJ2-5, with 9 bases fitting TRBD2. The junction had 4 bases not matched to a gene; V was cut back by 3 bases and J by 2 bases. Germline lookup yields CDR1 SQVTM and CDR2 ANQGSEA. The CDR3 has 14 amino acids. CDR3: CSVDASGVQETQYF. The CDR3 DNA is TGCAGCGTTGACGCTAGCGGGGTGCAAGAGACCCAGTACTTC.

This rearrangement joins TRBV4-1 to TRBJ1-4, with a possible D match to TRBD1 (5 bases). Germline loops: CDR1 MGHRA, CDR2 YSYEKL. This CDR3 spans 15 amino acids. Trimming left V 4 bases short and J 2 bases short, with 11 bases between. The CDR3 nucleotides read TGCGCCAGCAGCCTGGAGGGGTCCACTAATGAAAAACTGTTTTTT. It codes for CASSLEGSTNEKLFF.

The V and J genes are TRBV7-2 and TRBJ1-5, with a weak D call TRBD1 (6 bases). Trimming removed 5 bases at V and 6 bases at J, with 11 bases between. CDR1 is SGHTA, CDR2 FQGNSA, per germline. CDR3 length equals 13 residues. This chain's CDR3 is CASSIIGGQPQHF. The CDR3 DNA reads TGTGCCAGCAGCATTATAGGGGGTCAGCCCCAGCATTTT.

The chain has TRBV7-3 and TRBJ2-7; the match to TRBD2 covers 9 bases. The CDR3 length is 14 residues. Per the germline V gene, CDR1 is SGHTA and CDR2 is FQGTGA. The J segment lost 4 bases and the V segment lost 3 bases, leaving 4 bases of the junction unmatched. The CDR3 loop reads CASSFLAGPYEQYF. CDR3 in DNA: TGTGCCAGCAGCTTCCTAGCGGGACCGTACGAGCAGTACTTC.

The sample holds one count of this clone. This chain links TRBV6-5 with TRBJ2-7, with D possibly matching TRBD1 (6 bases). V lost 3 bases, J lost 6 bases, and 15 bases lay in between. CDR1 is MNHEY and CDR2 is SVGAGI in the germline V gene. CDR3 length: 14 amino acids. The CDR3 protein is CASSYSRVGGEQYF. As DNA, the CDR3 is TGTGCCAGCAGTTATTCCAGGGTAGGGGGCGAGCAGTACTTC.

The chain recombines TRBV5-8 with TRBJ2-7, with D hard to call. V was trimmed by 1 base and J by 0 bases, leaving 8 bases between them. This CDR3 is built from 14 residues. Germline loops: CDR1 SGHTS, CDR2 YDEGEE. The CDR3 DNA reads TGTGCCAGCAGCTTGTATACTAACTCCTACGAGCAGTACGTC. Translation gives CASSLYTNSYEQYV.

The V and J genes are TRBV6-2 or TRBV6-3 and TRBJ2-3; 8 nucleotides match TRBD2. This CDR3 spans 17 amino acids. Per germline, CDR1 MNHEY and CDR2 SVGEGT. The trim removed 0 bases at V and 2 bases at J, leaving 7 bases unmatched. For the CDR3, the DNA is TGTGCCAGCAGTTACTCGCCCCTAGCGGGTTACACAGATACGCAGTATTTT. This sequence encodes CASSYSPLAGYTDTQYF.

This CDR3 reads CASSLFASQNNYGYTF. DNA for the CDR3: TGTGCCAGCAGCTTATTCGCGTCCCAAAATAACTATGGCTACACCTTC. This sequence joins TRBV11-2 and TRBJ1-2; D unclear. Trimming pared 2 bases from V and 1 base from J, leaving 14 bases between. Per the germline V gene, CDR1 is SGHAT and CDR2 is FQNNGV. The CDR3 extends over 16 amino acids.

The chain employs TRBV27 and TRBJ2-3; D unresolved. The length of the CDR3 is 17 residues. Per germline, CDR1 MNHEY and CDR2 SMNVEV (reference sequence). V was pared by 2 bases and J by 0 bases, with 15 bases between. The chain's CDR3 is CASSLDVRTSSTDTQYF. The CDR3 DNA reads TGTGCCAGCAGTTTAGATGTCCGTACTTCGAGCACAGATACGCAGTATTTT.

This clone was seen just once. The DNA for the CDR3 is TGTGCCAGCAGTAAAACAGGGGGGTCACTCTATGGCTACACCTTC. This codes for CASSKTGGSLYGYTF. The rearrangement uses TRBV25-1 and TRBJ1-2; TRBD1 matches 8 bases. Unmatched junction bases numbered 9, after V lost 5 bases and J lost 4 bases. From germline, CDR1 is MGHDK and CDR2 SYGVNS. CDR3 length: 15 amino acids.

V is TRBV30 and J is TRBJ2-1; 11 bases are shared with TRBD2. Looked up from germline, CDR1 is GTSNPN and CDR2 is SVGIG (reference sequence). This CDR3 spans 15 amino acids. V shed 2 bases and J 4 bases; nucleotides not matched to a gene: 4. The DNA of the CDR3 is TGTGCCTGGAGTATAACTAGCGGGAGTTACAATGAGCAGTTCTTC. Amino acid sequence: CAWSITSGSYNEQFF.

The chain recombines TRBV6-5 with TRBJ1-2; 7 nucleotides line up with TRBD1. In germline, CDR1 is MNHEY, CDR2 SVGAGI. The V and J ends lost 5 bases and 1 base, in that order; junction bases with no gene match: 4. The CDR3 runs 14 residues. CDR3 in DNA: TGTGCCAGCAGTCCCGACAGGGTTAACTATGGCTACACCTTC. Residues: CASSPDRVNYGYTF.

The V call is TRBV24-1, the J call TRBJ2-7, with D possibly matching TRBD1 (6 bases). V was cut by 4 bases and J by 9 bases, with 18 bases left in between. CDR1 KGHDR and CDR2 SFDVKD come from the germline V gene. The CDR3 has 14 amino acids. DNA of the CDR3: TGTGCCACCAGTGACGGACAGCCTTCGGGGAGGCAGTACTTC. As protein: CATSDGQPSGRQYF.

V is TRBV10-2 and J is TRBJ1-4; the match to TRBD1 covers 11 bases. The CDR3 has 17 residues. The V and J ends lost 3 bases and 7 bases, in that order; junction bases with no gene match: 10. Germline-derived CDR1 and CDR2 are WSHSY and SAAADI. In DNA form, the CDR3 reads TGCGCCAGCAGTGAACGCCTGGTGGGACAGGGGGGTGAAAAACTGTTTTTT. Protein sequence: CASSERLVGQGGEKLFF.

The chain has TRBV21-1 and TRBJ2-1; no DNA check was done on the table's D call, TRBD2. TRBV21-1 is marked as a pseudogene. This CDR3 region has 17 residues. CDR3 in amino acids: CASSIQTSGGSYNEQFF. In nucleotides, the CDR3 is TGTGCCAGCAGCATCCAAACGTCGGGCGGGAGCTACAATGAGCAGTTCTTC.

The J gene is TRBJ1-5, the V gene TRBV27; D gene unclear. This CDR3 contains 14 residues. CDR1 MNHEY and CDR2 SMNVEV come from the germline V gene (reference sequence). V lost 2 bases, J lost 2 bases, and 7 bases lay in between. The CDR3 region is CASSLVSGNQPQHF. CDR3 in DNA: TGTGCCAGCAGTTTAGTTTCAGGCAATCAGCCCCAGCATTTT.

The chain couples TRBV9 to TRBJ1-2; D unclear. CDR3 length equals 12 residues. The V end lost 0 bases, the J end lost 10 bases, and 10 bases lay between the germline ends. Looked up from germline, CDR1 is SGDLS and CDR2 is YYNGEE. In nucleotides, the CDR3 is TGTGCCAGCAGCGTAGGAGGGTCCACCTACACCTTC. Encoded protein: CASSVGGSTYTF.

This clone was recorded once. J is TRBJ2-1 and V is TRBV5-1; tentatively, D is TRBD2 (6 bases). This CDR3 spans 15 amino acids. The V end lost 1 base, the J end lost 2 bases, and 10 bases lay between the germline ends. From germline, CDR1 is SGHRS and CDR2 YFSETQ. The CDR3 DNA is TGCGCCAGCAGCTTGATACGGGAGCCCTACAATGAGCAGTTCTTC. Translated, it gives CASSLIREPYNEQFF. The whole variable domain, remainder taken from reference TRBV5-1 and TRBJ2-1, is KAGVTQTPRYLIKTRGQQVTLSCSPISGHRSVSWYQQTPGQGLQFLFEYFSETQRNKGNFPGRFSGRQFSNSRSEMNVSTLELGDSALYLCASSLIREPYNEQFFGPGTRLTVL.

The chain employs TRBV7-9 and TRBJ2-5; D uncertain. This CDR3 region has 13 residues. Germline values: CDR1 SEHNR, CDR2 FQNEAQ (reference sequence). The V gene lost 4 bases and the J gene lost 1 base, with 7 bases spanning the gap. The CDR3 DNA sequence: TGTGCCAGCAGCTCCCCGGGCCAAGAGACCCAGTACTTC. Residues: CASSSPGQETQYF. Complete variable domain (other parts from reference TRBV7-9 and TRBJ2-5): DTGVSQNPRHKITKRGQNVTFRCDPISEHNRLYWYRQTLGQGPEFLTYFQNEAQLEKSRLLSDRFSAERPKGSFSTLEIQRTEQGDSAMYLCASSSPGQETQYFGPGTRLLVL.

The rearrangement joins TRBV4-1 to TRBJ1-1, with D perhaps matching TRBD1 (5 bases). This CDR3 region has 16 residues. V was cut by 1 base and J by 3 bases, with 15 bases left in between. Germline V gene lookup returns CDR1 MGHRA and CDR2 YSYEKL. CDR3 region: CASSQVPSGGDTEAFF. The CDR3 DNA reads TGCGCCAGCAGCCAAGTTCCAAGCGGGGGTGACACTGAAGCTTTCTTT.

The CDR3 DNA sequence: TGTGCCAGCAGCTTAGGCGGGAGTGAGCTTGGGCGTGAGCAGTTCTTC. Residues: CASSLGGSELGREQFF. The chain recombines TRBV11-3 with TRBJ2-1; 7 bases agree with TRBD2. The CDR3 spans 16 residues. The J segment lost 9 bases and the V segment lost 1 base, leaving 12 bases of the junction unmatched. The germline CDR1 and CDR2 sequences are SGHNT and YENEEA.

The V gene is TRBV27, the J gene TRBJ2-7; a possible D gene is TRBD1 (5 bases). The CDR3 runs to 15 residues. V lost 0 bases, J lost 3 bases, and 12 bases lay in between. Germline V gene sequence: CDR1 MNHEY, CDR2 SMNVEV (reference sequence). Written as DNA, the CDR3 is TGTGCCAGCAGTTTATCGGGGCCCATGGACTACGAGCAGTACTTC. Residues: CASSLSGPMDYEQYF.

This chain links TRBV7-9 with TRBJ2-7; 10 bases align to TRBD1. Germline lookup yields CDR1 SEHNR and CDR2 FQNEAQ (reference sequence). V lost 4 bases and J lost 2; bases outside the gene matches: 5. CDR3 size: 15 residues. The CDR3 coding sequence is TGTGCCAGCAGCTCCGGGACAGGGGCCCCCTACGAGCAGTACGTC. Translated, it gives CASSSGTGAPYEQYV.

This chain links TRBV24-1 with TRBJ1-4; no clear D gene. The CDR3 consists of 14 residues. CDR1 is KGHDR, CDR2 SFDVKD, per germline. Between the trimmed V and J ends, which lost 7 bases and 12 bases, there was a span of 20 bases. The CDR3 bases are TGTGCCACCAGCTGGAGGGTTAAAGAGGAGGAACTGTTTTTT. Its translation: CATSWRVKEEELFF.

This chain uses TRBV24-1 with TRBJ2-1; possibly TRBD1 for D (6 bases). CDR3 length: 17 residues. Germline-derived CDR1 and CDR2 are KGHDR and SFDVKD. The germline V and J ends were trimmed by 4 bases and 4 bases, with 19 bases remaining between them. The CDR3 bases are TGTGCCACCAGTGAAAGCCCTTTGCGGACAGCTTACAATGAGCAGTTCTTC. Amino acids: CATSESPLRTAYNEQFF.

The V and J genes are TRBV6-1 and TRBJ2-1; tentatively, D is TRBD1 (5 bases). The germline gives CDR1 MNHNS, CDR2 SASEGT. The CDR3 is 13 residues long. Between the trimmed V and J ends, which lost 2 bases and 8 bases, there was a span of 10 bases. The CDR3 DNA sequence: TGTGCCAGCAGTGAAAGTAGGGGTTATGAGCAGTTCTTC. It is translated as CASSESRGYEQFF.

The V and J genes are TRBV29-1 and TRBJ2-1, with 10 bases lining up with TRBD1. With 3 bases clipped from V and 8 bases from J, the junction kept 7 bases outside the gene matches. The CDR3 is 14 amino acids. Germline V gene sequence: CDR1 SQVTM, CDR2 ANQGSEA. The CDR3 here is CSVEVGDRGYEQFF. CDR3 in DNA: TGCAGCGTTGAGGTAGGGGACAGGGGCTATGAGCAGTTCTTC.

This clone was recorded a few times. This rearrangement joins TRBV12-5 to TRBJ2-1, with 8 bases aligning to TRBD1. The junction had 5 bases not matched to a gene; V was cut back by 7 bases and J by 3 bases. CDR3 length equals 14 residues. Germline CDR1 and CDR2: LGHNT and FRNRAP. The CDR3 loop reads CASDRTGNYNEQFF. The CDR3 coding sequence is TGTGCTAGTGACCGGACAGGGAACTACAATGAGCAGTTCTTC.

This clone was seen only once. The CDR3 is CATSDPTPTGVGELFF. CDR3 bases: TGTGCCACCAGTGATCCAACCCCGACAGGGGTCGGGGAGCTGTTTTTT. The chain recombines TRBV24-1 with TRBJ2-2; 8 bases line up with TRBD1. The CDR3 is 16 residues long. The V gene's germline CDR1 is KGHDR and CDR2 SFDVKD. V was clipped by 3 bases and J by 7 bases; unmatched bases: 9.